This is a list of T cell receptor beta chains from one sample in a study of blood T cell repertoires in COVID-19. Only in-frame clones appear in the TCRdb table, and some are missing; sequencing was by immunoSEQ multiplex PCR. The sample has 200,000 to 300,000 clones; around 88% are singletons. The sequencing input was PBMCs or T cells enriched from blood (not recorded which). The receptors were gathered from a woman aged 40 to 50 with acute COVID-19. CDR3s include the opening cysteine and the closing phenylalanine or tryptophan. D genes are given only for firm matches. Clone size appears in some rows only: once, few, many, or a class for an expanded clone.

>-|TRBD1|TRBV5-4|TRBJ1-1
CASSLQAGGNTEAFF
TGTGCCAGCAGCTTGCAGGCAGGGGGAAACACTGAAGCTTTCTTT
>-|TRBD1|TRBV7-2|TRBJ1-3
CASSLVGGTSGNTIYF
TGTGCCAGCAGCTTAGTAGGGGGCACGTCTGGAAACACCATATATTTT
>-|-|TRBV2|TRBJ1-1
CASRAGRWNTEAFF
TGTGCCAGCAGGGCCGGCAGGTGGAACACTGAAGCTTTCTTT
>-|-|TRBV19|TRBJ1-1
CASSIGAGAKAFF
TGTGCCAGTAGTATAGGGGCAGGGGCAAAGGCTTTCTTT
>-|-|TRBV2|TRBJ1-2
CARGASHTF
TGTGCCAGGGGGGCAAGTCACACCTTC
>-|-|TRBV5-1|TRBJ1-2
CASSSGSNGYTF
TGCGCCAGCAGCAGCGGTTCGAACGGCTACACCTTC
>once|-|TRBV6-5|TRBJ2-1
CASTGRGVDEQFF
TGTGCCAGCACCGGCAGGGGGGTGGATGAGCAGTTCTTC
>-|TRBD1|TRBV5-5|TRBJ1-4
CASSYWDRGGEKLFF
TGTGCCAGCAGTTATTGGGACAGGGGCGGAGAAAAACTGTTTTTT
>-|-|TRBV2|TRBJ1-2
CASHRGVTEGYTF
TGTGCCAGCCATAGGGGTGTCACGGAAGGCTACACCTTC
>-|TRBD2|TRBV5-1|TRBJ2-3
CASSLGSSGSTDTQYF
TGCGCCAGCAGCTTGGGCTCTAGCGGAAGCACAGATACGCAGTATTTT
>few|TRBD2|TRBV6-2/TRBV6-3|TRBJ2-1
CASSYRISGTYNEQFF
TGTGCCAGTAGTTACCGAATAAGCGGGACCTACAATGAGCAGTTCTTC
>-|-|TRBV5-5|TRBJ2-3
CASSLEDSQFGGRSTDTQYF
TGTGCCAGCAGCTTGGAAGACAGCCAATTCGGGGGTCGGAGCACAGATACGCAGTATTTT
>once|TRBD1|TRBV9|TRBJ2-2
CASSVTTGANTGELFF
TGTGCCAGCAGCGTAACGACAGGGGCGAACACCGGGGAGCTGTTTTTT
>-|TRBD1|TRBV5-1|TRBJ1-4
CASSPGQGVKLFF
TGCGCCAGCAGCCCGGGACAGGGGGTTAAACTGTTTTTT
>-|-|TRBV4-3|TRBJ1-2
CASSQDPTGNNYGYTF
TGCGCCAGCAGCCAAGATCCGACAGGAAACAACTATGGCTACACCTTC
>-|TRBD1|TRBV6-2/TRBV6-3|TRBJ1-1
CASSYSAGGHTEAFF
TGTGCCAGCAGTTACTCAGCAGGGGGGCACACTGAAGCTTTCTTT
>-|TRBD2|TRBV13|TRBJ2-5
CASSSPGGGQETQYF
TGTGCCAGCAGCTCCCCGGGAGGGGGGCAAGAGACCCAGTACTTC
>-|TRBD2|TRBV10-3|TRBJ2-7
CAISGVAGSYEQYF
TGTGCCATCAGTGGAGTAGCGGGCTCCTACGAGCAGTACTTC
>once|-|TRBV20-1|TRBJ1-3
CSASDGVSGNTIYF
TGCAGTGCTAGTGACGGAGTCTCTGGAAACACCATATATTTT
>-|TRBD2|TRBV7-2|TRBJ2-1
CASIEASGGANEQFF
TGTGCCAGCATTGAGGCTAGCGGGGGGGCAAATGAGCAGTTCTTC
>-|-|TRBV13|TRBJ1-1
CASSSIFGGETEAFF
TGTGCCAGCAGCTCCATTTTCGGAGGGGAGACTGAAGCTTTCTTT
>-|TRBD1|TRBV5-1|TRBJ2-6
CASSLRDRVSGANVLTF
TGCGCCAGCAGCCTCCGGGACAGGGTGTCCGGGGCCAACGTCCTGACTTTC
>-|TRBD1|TRBV7-2|TRBJ1-6
CASSFQGGNSPLHF
TGTGCCAGCAGCTTTCAAGGGGGCAATTCACCCCTCCACTTT
>-|-|TRBV9|TRBJ2-2
CASSVSREFANTGELFF
TGTGCCAGCAGCGTATCCCGGGAATTCGCGAACACCGGGGAGCTGTTTTTT
>-|-|TRBV7-2|TRBJ1-2
CASSPHVNYGYTF
TGTGCCAGCAGTCCACATGTTAACTATGGCTACACCTTC
>-|-|TRBV4-2|TRBJ1-2
CASSQGEVGYTF
TGTGCCAGCAGCCAAGGGGAGGTCGGCTACACCTTC
>-|-|TRBV10-1|TRBJ1-5
CASSRHQSTYSNQPQHF
TGCGCCAGCAGCAGACACCAGTCTACGTATAGCAATCAGCCCCAGCATTTT
>-|TRBD1|TRBV5-6|TRBJ1-6
CASSFYVQGVSPLHF
TGTGCCAGCAGCTTCTACGTACAGGGGGTTTCACCCCTCCACTTT
>once|-|TRBV19|TRBJ1-6
CASSMEGTSPLHF
TGTGCCAGTAGTATGGAGGGGACTTCACCCCTCCACTTT
>-|TRBD1|TRBV10-3|TRBJ1-1
CAISDLVTGPLSNTEAFF
TGTGCCATCAGTGACCTCGTGACAGGGCCCCTCTCGAACACTGAAGCTTTCTTT
>-|TRBD1|TRBV24-1|TRBJ1-2
CATSGGQGANYGYTF
TGTGCCACCAGTGGAGGACAGGGAGCTAACTATGGCTACACCTTC
>-|-|TRBV29-1|TRBJ2-1
CSVLAGGDYNEQFF
TGCAGCGTCTTGGCCGGGGGAGACTACAATGAGCAGTTCTTC
>-|TRBD2|TRBV5-1|TRBJ2-3
CASSLGTSGRSADTQYF
TGCGCCAGCAGCTTGGGGACTAGCGGGAGATCTGCAGATACGCAGTATTTT
>-|TRBD1|TRBV2|TRBJ1-1
CASNRDRNEGAEAFF
TGTGCCAGCAATCGGGACAGGAATGAGGGTGCTGAAGCTTTCTTT
>-|TRBD1|TRBV7-2|TRBJ1-1
CASSLAHSRTGMNTEAFF
TGTGCCAGCAGCTTAGCCCACTCCAGGACAGGCATGAACACTGAAGCTTTCTTT
>-|-|TRBV6-5|TRBJ2-4
CASSTLAKAKNIQYF
TGTGCCAGCAGCACTCTAGCGAAAGCCAAAAACATTCAGTACTTC
>-|-|TRBV6-2/TRBV6-3|TRBJ1-5
CASSYSHRGNQPQHF
TGTGCCAGCAGTTACTCGCACAGAGGCAATCAGCCCCAGCATTTT
>-|-|TRBV9|TRBJ1-1
CASSVRQETLNTEAFF
TGTGCCAGCAGCGTAAGGCAGGAAACCCTGAACACTGAAGCTTTCTTT
>many|-|TRBV21-1|TRBJ1-2
CPPAHHTLSGHRNYGYTF
TGTCCCCCAGCGCATCATACATTATCGGGACATCGGAACTATGGCTACACCTTC
>-|-|TRBV19|TRBJ1-5
CASGGWGPNQPQHF
TGTGCCAGTGGGGGATGGGGGCCCAATCAGCCCCAGCATTTT
>-|-|TRBV28|TRBJ1-2
CASSLGALNYGYTF
TGTGCCAGCAGTTTGGGGGCCCTCAACTATGGCTACACCTTC
>-|-|TRBV19|TRBJ1-5
CASSTSGGNQPQHF
TGTGCCAGTAGTACCTCGGGGGGCAATCAGCCCCAGCATTTT
>-|-|TRBV11-2|TRBJ2-1
CASSRDGSSYNEQFF
TGTGCCAGCAGCCGGGACGGGAGCTCCTACAATGAGCAGTTCTTC